This T cell receptor beta chain was retrieved from a study of preoperative IRX-2 immunotherapy in early breast cancer. Germline CDR1 is SGHRS and CDR2 is YFSETQ. There are 14 residues in the CDR3. V dropped 1 base and J dropped 3 bases, with 11 bases sitting between them. Clones were sequenced by immunoSEQ multiplex PCR, and TCRdb holds only the in-frame ones, with some missing. In the table there are about 98,000 clones, approximately 90% of which are singletons. Described treatment: preoperative locoregional IRX-2 cytokine immunotherapy. Samples came from a phase Ib trial of preoperative locoregional IRX-2 cytokine immunotherapy.

The rearrangement links TRBV5-1 to TRBJ2-7; the D gene is possibly TRBD2 (6 bases). The clonotype originates from a human donor with breast cancer. The sequencing used tumor tissue, collected after IRX-2 immunotherapy. CDR3 nucleotide sequence: TGCGCCAGCAGCTTGACGGGGGTAAACTACGAGCAGTACTTC. Encoded protein: CASSLTGVNYEQYF.